Presented here are 22 T cell receptor beta chains from one specimen sequenced in a study of T cell repertoires and HLA-DP antigens (dated by TCRdb to 2016 to 2019). The library was made by the immunoSEQ multiplex PCR assay. The clones in this table, taken by TCRdb from immuneACCESS, are in-frame only. Not every clone is retained; where verified, under half of the shortfall comes from an unresolved V gene, and the cause of the rest is unknown. This sample lists roughly 73,000 clones; about 80% were detected once. Jointly, the top ten make up roughly 1.4% of the sample. Antigens for these TCRs are unknown. Sequenced material: CD4+ T cells from PBMCs. Every receptor here comes from a man in his 60s in good health and CMV-seronegative.

There are a few counts of this clone. The chain joins TRBV15 to TRBJ2-5; TRBD2 agrees at 7 bases. Germline CDR1 reads LNHNV; CDR2 reads YYDKDF (reference sequence). V was pared by 3 bases and J by 2 bases, with 15 bases of the junction left unmatched. This CDR3 contains 18 residues. The CDR3 loop is CATSRGGDPSNPQETQYF. CDR3 DNA: TGTGCCACCAGCAGGGGGGGGGATCCATCAAACCCACAAGAGACCCAGTACTTC.

The V call is TRBV5-5, the J call TRBJ2-2; TRBD1 or TRBD2 may be the D gene (5 bases each). Per germline, CDR1 SGHKS and CDR2 YYEKEE (reference sequence). The CDR3 has 14 amino acids. V was cut by 4 bases and J by 5 bases, with 12 bases left in between. CDR3 sequence: CASSRDLLTGELFF. The DNA for the CDR3 is TGTGCCAGCAGCCGGGACCTATTAACCGGGGAGCTGTTTTTT.

V gene TRBV5-1 combines with J gene TRBJ1-4; tentative D call: TRBD1 (5 bases). CDR1 and CDR2 from the germline V gene are SGHRS and YFSETQ. V dropped 5 bases and J dropped 0 bases, with 11 bases sitting between them. The CDR3 is made up of 15 amino acids. The CDR3 DNA reads TGCGCCAGCAGACCCGGACACACAACTAATGAAAAACTGTTTTTT. Protein: CASRPGHTTNEKLFF. The variable domain in full, with the rest retrieved from reference TRBV5-1 and TRBJ1-4, is KAGVTQTPRYLIKTRGQQVTLSCSPISGHRSVSWYQQTPGQGLQFLFEYFSETQRNKGNFPGRFSGRQFSNSRSEMNVSTLELGDSALYLCASRPGHTTNEKLFFGSGTQLSVL.

The sample holds a few counts of this clone. This sequence joins TRBV11-2 and TRBJ2-3, with a possible D match to TRBD1 (5 bases). Deletions cut 0 bases from V and 4 bases from J, with 5 bases between. CDR3 size: 13 residues. Germline loops: CDR1 SGHAT, CDR2 FQNNGV. The CDR3 DNA is TGTGCCAGCAGCTTAGACAGGGCAGATACGCAGTATTTT. This sequence encodes CASSLDRADTQYF.

A few counts support this clone. The rearrangement joins TRBV5-1 to TRBJ2-3; no clear D. In germline, CDR1 is SGHRS, CDR2 YFSETQ. V was cut by 4 bases and J by 2 bases, with 11 bases left in between. The CDR3 has 14 residues. The CDR3 coding sequence is TGCGCCAGCAGCAACGACCATTACACAGATACGCAGTATTTT. This codes for CASSNDHYTDTQYF. Based on the CDR3 plus reference TRBV5-1 and TRBJ2-3, the full variable domain is KAGVTQTPRYLIKTRGQQVTLSCSPISGHRSVSWYQQTPGQGLQFLFEYFSETQRNKGNFPGRFSGRQFSNSRSEMNVSTLELGDSALYLCASSNDHYTDTQYFGPGTRLTVL.

This chain links TRBV25-1 with TRBJ1-4, with TRBD1 matching 7 bases. The CDR3 sequence is 15 residues long. V dropped 6 bases and J dropped 3; count of bases not matched to a gene: 7. Germline CDR1 MGHDK, CDR2 SYGVNS. This CDR3 is CASSRTGLANEKLFF. CDR3 nucleotide sequence: TGTGCCAGCAGCAGGACAGGACTGGCTAATGAAAAACTGTTTTTT.

This clone was detected once. The chain employs TRBV6-1 and TRBJ1-2; weak D call: TRBD1 (5 bases). V gave up 0 bases and J gave up 8 bases, with 13 bases separating them. The CDR3 has 14 amino acids. Germline V gene data show CDR1 as MNHNS and CDR2 as SASEGT. In DNA, the CDR3 is TGTGCCAGCAGTGAAGCATCGGCAGGGCTGGGCTACACCTTC. Its translation is CASSEASAGLGYTF.

This clone was counted once. The chain has TRBV11-2 and TRBJ2-3; 12 nucleotides line up with TRBD2. This CDR3 has 16 residues. Looked up from germline, CDR1 is SGHAT and CDR2 is FQNNGV. V lost 1 base, J lost 6 bases, and 5 bases stayed unmatched. The CDR3: CASSLGTSGEGDTQYF. The CDR3 DNA follows: TGTGCCAGCAGCTTAGGGACTAGCGGGGAGGGGGATACGCAGTATTTT.

This clone was observed a single time. The V call is TRBV5-1, the J call TRBJ1-1, with D maybe TRBD1 (6 bases). CDR3 length: 14 amino acids. Germline CDR1 is SGHRS and CDR2 is YFSETQ. V was clipped by 1 base and J by 2 bases, with 9 bases between them. CDR3 residues: CASSLLGANTEAFF. CDR3 DNA: TGCGCCAGCAGCTTGTTGGGGGCTAACACTGAAGCTTTCTTT.

The chain links TRBV7-6 to TRBJ2-2; D unclear. V gave up 5 bases and J gave up 4 bases, with 11 bases separating them. Germline loops: CDR1 SGHVS, CDR2 FNYEAQ. The CDR3 is 14 amino acids. CDR3 coding DNA: TGTGCCAGCAGCCCCAGGACCCCCACCGGGGAGCTGTTTTTT. Its translation: CASSPRTPTGELFF.

V usage is TRBV7-8 and J usage is TRBJ2-2; 11 bases match TRBD1. The CDR3 consists of 17 residues. Trimming removed 2 bases from V and 4 bases from J; junction bases left unmatched: 6. Germline lookup yields CDR1 SGHVS and CDR2 FQNEAQ. The CDR3 sequence: CASSLMDRGLGTGELFF. CDR3 DNA: TGTGCCAGCAGCTTAATGGACAGGGGGCTCGGCACCGGGGAGCTGTTTTTT.

V and J are TRBV10-3 and TRBJ1-6; 7 bases align to TRBD1. Germline CDR1 ENHRY, CDR2 SYGVKD. The CDR3 runs 16 residues. With 3 bases clipped from V and 7 bases from J, the junction kept 9 bases outside the gene matches. CDR3 loop: CAISDVSGTVNSPLHF. DNA of the CDR3: TGTGCCATCAGTGATGTGTCCGGGACAGTGAATTCACCCCTCCACTTT.

The chain recombines TRBV7-2 with TRBJ1-5; tentative D call: TRBD1 (6 bases). The germline gives CDR1 SGHTA, CDR2 FQGNSA. This CDR3 has 16 residues. V was trimmed by 1 base and J by 7 bases, leaving 17 bases between them. CDR3 DNA: TGTGCCAGCAGCTTAGGTGTTATGGCAGGGGTCCAGCCCCAGCATTTT. It translates to CASSLGVMAGVQPQHF.

CDR3 sequence reads: CAWNTGGNEKLFF. The CDR3 DNA is TGTGCCTGGAATACAGGGGGGAATGAAAAACTGTTTTTT. V usage is TRBV30 and J usage is TRBJ1-4; 8 bases line up with TRBD1. V shed 4 bases and J 5 bases; nucleotides not matched to a gene: 3. CDR3 length: 13 amino acids. Per the germline V gene, CDR1 is GTSNPN and CDR2 is SVGIG (reference sequence).

This clone showed up just a few times. V is TRBV5-1 and J is TRBJ1-3, with a possible D match to TRBD1 (5 bases). The V gene lost 5 bases and the J gene lost 4 bases, with 13 bases spanning the gap. Germline V gene lookup returns CDR1 SGHRS and CDR2 YFSETQ. This CDR3 has 14 amino acids. CDR3 coding DNA: TGCGCCAGCAGGGGGGAGGCGGTCGGAAACACCATATATTTT. Its translation is CASRGEAVGNTIYF.

The chain links TRBV6-6 to TRBJ2-2; the match to TRBD2 covers 7 bases. CDR3 length: 16 amino acids. J lost 0 bases, V lost 4 bases, and 5 bases had no gene match. CDR1 is MNHNY and CDR2 is SVGAGI in the germline V gene (reference sequence). For the CDR3, the DNA is TGTGCCAGCAGTTCGGGGGACTATACGAACACCGGGGAGCTGTTTTTT. Protein sequence: CASSSGDYTNTGELFF.

The rearrangement links TRBV4-2 to TRBJ2-3; D ambiguous. Germline CDR1 is LGHNA and CDR2 is YNFKEQ. Between the trimmed V and J ends, which lost 1 base and 0 bases, there was a span of 8 bases. CDR3 length: 15 residues. The CDR3 DNA is TGTGCCAGCAGCCAAGGGGCCACCAGCACAGATACGCAGTATTTT. Amino acid sequence: CASSQGATSTDTQYF.

The chain is built from TRBV6-1 and TRBJ1-2; D is uncertain. The CDR3 spans 15 residues. Trimming took 6 bases from V and 0 from J, leaving 14 bases between them. Germline V lookup: CDR1 MNHNS, CDR2 SASEGT. CDR3 region: CASRLTHRANYGYTF. The CDR3 coding sequence is TGTGCCAGCAGGCTTACACATAGAGCTAACTATGGCTACACCTTC.

The CDR3 loop reads CASSLILGEQYV. The CDR3 bases are TGTGCCAGCAGCTTGATTCTCGGGGAGCAGTACGTC. This chain uses TRBV5-8 with TRBJ2-7; no reliable D call. Germline CDR1 reads SGHTS; CDR2 reads YDEGEE. The length of the CDR3 is 12 residues. V was shortened by 1 base and J by 7 bases, with 9 bases between the two germline ends.

V usage is TRBV15 and J usage is TRBJ2-1; D is possibly TRBD1 or TRBD2 (5 bases each). With 5 bases removed from V and 8 bases from J, the gap between germline ends came to 22 bases. CDR1 is LNHNV, CDR2 YYDKDF, per germline (reference sequence). The CDR3 covers 16 residues. CDR3: CATSRGSGTGLDEQFF. The CDR3 region has the DNA TGTGCCACCAGCCGAGGCTCCGGGACGGGCCTGGATGAGCAGTTCTTC.

The V call is TRBV7-2, the J call TRBJ2-2; perhaps D is TRBD1 or TRBD2 (5 bases each). Deletions cut 3 bases from V and 6 bases from J, with 14 bases between. Per germline, CDR1 SGHTA and CDR2 FQGNSA. The CDR3 is made up of 15 amino acids. The CDR3 nucleotides are TGTGCCAGCAGCTTTAAATCAGGGACCGCCGGGGAGCTGTTTTTT. This sequence encodes CASSFKSGTAGELFF.

Here the CDR3 DNA reads TGTGCCAGCAGCTTAGGAGCAGGGGCGGGATACACCGGGGAGCTGTTTTTT. The encoded protein is CASSLGAGAGYTGELFF. The J gene is TRBJ2-2, the V gene TRBV11-2; either TRBD1 or TRBD2 may fit D (6 bases each). The CDR3 is 17 amino acids. CDR1 is SGHAT, CDR2 FQNNGV, per germline. The V gene lost 1 base and the J gene lost 3 bases, with 15 bases spanning the gap. The full variable domain, its missing parts supplied by reference TRBV11-2 and TRBJ2-2, is EAGVAQSPRYKIIEKRQSVAFWCNPISGHATLYWYQQILGQGPKLLIQFQNNGVVDDSQLPKDRFSAERLKGVDSTLKIQPAKLEDSAVYLCASSLGAGAGYTGELFFGEGSRLTVL.